Listed below are T cell receptor beta chains from one sample, sequenced in a study of OX40 agonist ivuxolimab in advanced cancers. Profiled with immunoSEQ multiplex PCR; TCRdb holds only in-frame clones, not every one. The sample carries 70,000 to 80,000 clones, about 85% recorded once. Specimen: CD4+ or CD8+ T cells sorted from blood, collected in a trial of the OX40 agonist ivuxolimab. These TCRs come from an adult with an advanced solid tumor such as melanoma, head and neck, liver or kidney cancer. The CDR3 runs from the conserved cysteine through the conserved F or W. A D gene is named only where the DNA matches it firmly. Part of the rows lack a size; the others show once, few, many or a class for expanded clones.

>TRBJ2-5|TRBD1|-|TRBV4-1
TGCGCCAGCACCCTGACAGGGGGCGCGGGAGAGACCCAGTACTTC
CASTLTGGAGETQYF
>TRBJ1-2|-|-|TRBV5-4
TGTGCCAGCAGCCCGATCCGACAGTCTGGCTACACCTTC
CASSPIRQSGYTF
>TRBJ2-7|-|-|TRBV18
TGTGCCAGCTCACCCGCTAGTTTCCACGAGCAGTACTTC
CASSPASFHEQYF
>TRBJ2-7|TRBD2|-|TRBV11-2
TGTGCCAGCAGCTTAGCGCTAGCGGGATCCTACGAGCAGTACTTC
CASSLALAGSYEQYF
>TRBJ2-5|TRBD2|once|TRBV27
TGTGCCAGCAGTTTCAGCGGGGGGGCCGTGGAGACCCAGTACTTC
CASSFSGGAVETQYF
>TRBJ2-2|-|few|TRBV19
TGTGCCAGTAGTATAGGTTTGGCCGGGGAGCTGTTTTTT
CASSIGLAGELFF
>TRBJ1-5|-|-|TRBV30
TGTGCCTGCAGAGATGGCAATCAGCCCCAGCATTTT
CACRDGNQPQHF
>TRBJ2-1|-|-|TRBV7-9
TGTGCCAGCAGCTTAGCTAGCGCCCACAATGAGCAGTTCTTC
CASSLASAHNEQFF
>TRBJ1-6|-|-|TRBV6-6
TGTGCCAGCAGCCGCGGGCAGGGCTCACCCCTCCACTTT
CASSRGQGSPLHF
>TRBJ2-6|-|few|TRBV19
TGTGCCAGTAGTCCCGGGGGTACTGGGGCCAACGTCCTGACTTTC
CASSPGGTGANVLTF
>TRBJ2-3|-|few|TRBV2
TGTGCCAGCAGCGGAGGTGTTAGCACAGATACGCAGTATTTT
CASSGGVSTDTQYF
>TRBJ2-1|-|few|TRBV11-2
TGTGCCAGCAGCACCCGCGGACCCGGGGCGGATGAGCAGTTCTTC
CASSTRGPGADEQFF
>TRBJ2-7|-|-|TRBV7-2
TGTGCCAGCAGAGCCGGCGGTAGCTCCTACGAGCAGTACTTC
CASRAGGSSYEQYF
>TRBJ2-1|-|few|TRBV7-8
TGTGCCAGCAGCTTCCAGACTACTGCGCAGTTCTTC
CASSFQTTAQFF
>TRBJ2-5|-|-|TRBV6-1
TGTGCCAGCATGTTATCGTTTCGTGAGACCCAGTACTTC
CASMLSFRETQYF
>TRBJ2-1|TRBD2|-|TRBV4-1
TGCGCCAGCAGCCAAGATAGGAGCGGGGGTTACAATGAGCAGTTCTTC
CASSQDRSGGYNEQFF
>TRBJ2-2|TRBD2|-|TRBV7-8
TGTGCCAGCAGGGCGGGAGACCTCCTGGGCACCGGGGAGCTGTTTTTT
CASRAGDLLGTGELFF
>TRBJ1-4|TRBD1|-|TRBV19
TGTGCCAGTAGTATTGAAGGACAGGGCGCATCCGAAAAACTGTTTTTT
CASSIEGQGASEKLFF
>TRBJ2-6|-|-|TRBV2
TGTGCCAGCAGAAGAGCCTATGGGGCCAACGTCCTGACTTTC
CASRRAYGANVLTF
>TRBJ1-5|TRBD1|-|TRBV11-2
TGTGCCAGCAGCTTGCGGACAGGGGTAGGCAATCAGCCCCAGCATTTT
CASSLRTGVGNQPQHF
>TRBJ2-7|-|once|TRBV11-1
TGTGCCAGCAGCGGAAGATACGAGCAGTACTTC
CASSGRYEQYF
>TRBJ1-6|-|-|TRBV27
TGTGCCAGCAGTTTAGGGACCGGTGGATCACCCCTCCACTTT
CASSLGTGGSPLHF
>TRBJ1-3|TRBD1|-|TRBV2
TGTGCCAGCAGTGAACAGGGGGGTGGAAACACCATATATTTT
CASSEQGGGNTIYF
>TRBJ2-6|-|-|TRBV10-3
TGTGCCACCGCTCTCCAGGGGACTGGGGCCAACGTCCTGACTTTC
CATALQGTGANVLTF
>TRBJ1-1|-|-|TRBV18
TGTGCCAGCTCACCTATACAGGGAATGAACACTGAAGCTTTCTTT
CASSPIQGMNTEAFF
>TRBJ2-7|TRBD1|few|TRBV7-2
TGTGCCAGCAGCATCACAGGGGGCAAGTACGAGCAGTACTTC
CASSITGGKYEQYF
>TRBJ2-5|TRBD1|medium-sized|TRBV5-1
TGCGCCAGCAGCTGGGGGACAGGCCAAGAGACCCAGTACTTC
CASSWGTGQETQYF
>TRBJ2-2|TRBD1|-|TRBV7-2
TGTGCCAGCAGCCCCCCCGGGACAGGGTCCGGGGAGCTGTTTTTT
CASSPPGTGSGELFF
>TRBJ2-3|-|-|TRBV4-2
TGTGCCAGCAGCCTAGACGGGGGGCGCACAGATACGCAGTATTTT
CASSLDGGRTDTQYF
>TRBJ1-4|-|once|TRBV28
TGTGCCAGCAGTTTTCCGGCAGATAATGAAAAACTGTTTTTT
CASSFPADNEKLFF
>TRBJ1-1|TRBD1|once|TRBV9
TGTGCCAGCAGCGTCGGACAGGGAGGAACGACTGAAGCTTTCTTT
CASSVGQGGTTEAFF
>TRBJ2-7|-|-|TRBV29-1
TGCAGCGTTCGGAAGGACTCCAGCTACGAGCAGTACTTC
CSVRKDSSYEQYF
>TRBJ2-4|TRBD1|-|TRBV5-4
TGTGCCAGCAGCACCCGGGACAGGGGTTCCGGGGGCGTTCAGTACTTC
CASSTRDRGSGGVQYF
>TRBJ1-2|-|-|TRBV7-2
TGTGCCAGCAGCCCCGGGACGGCTACTAACTATGGCTACACCTTC
CASSPGTATNYGYTF
>TRBJ1-1|-|few|TRBV28
TGTGCCAGCAGTTTAGTCGCAGACACTGAAGCTTTCTTT
CASSLVADTEAFF
>TRBJ2-7|TRBD2|few|TRBV7-2
TGTGCCAGCAGCTTATCGCGCGGGAGTACCTACGAGCAGTACTTC
CASSLSRGSTYEQYF
>TRBJ1-2|TRBD1|-|TRBV19
TGTGCCAGTAGTATACCCGGGACAGTTAACTATGGCTACACCTTC
CASSIPGTVNYGYTF
>TRBJ2-6|-|-|TRBV6-5
TGTGCCAGCAGATCTGAGGGCGCCGGGGCCAACGTCCTGACTTTC
CASRSEGAGANVLTF
>TRBJ2-7|TRBD2|-|TRBV5-1
TGCGCCAGCAGCGCCGGACTAGCGGGGCACACCTACGAGCAGTACTTC
CASSAGLAGHTYEQYF
>TRBJ1-2|TRBD1|-|TRBV27
TGTGCCAGCGCTCGACAGGGAATGGGCTATGGCTACACCTTC
CASARQGMGYGYTF
>TRBJ2-3|-|-|TRBV5-1
TGCGCCAGCAGAGGAGGGACTAGCACAGATACGCAGTATTTT
CASRGGTSTDTQYF
>TRBJ2-7|-|-|TRBV6-1
TGTGCCAGTATCTCGGTCAACTCCTACGAGCAGTACTTC
CASISVNSYEQYF
>TRBJ1-2|TRBD1|-|TRBV4-1
TGCGCCAGCAGCCAAGATAACAGGGGGCGTAGTGGTGGCTACACCTTC
CASSQDNRGRSGGYTF
>TRBJ1-1|-|-|TRBV7-4
TGTGCCAGCAGCTTAGAGGTTGGGAGCACTGAAGCTTTCTTT
CASSLEVGSTEAFF
>TRBJ2-2|TRBD1|once|TRBV18
TGTGCCAGCTCACCACCAGCTTCAGGGGGTACTGCCGGGGAGCTGTTTTTT
CASSPPASGGTAGELFF
>TRBJ2-3|-|-|TRBV7-9
TGTGCCAGCAGCTTAGGCGAGGAGCTCGGAGGCACAGATACGCAGTATTTT
CASSLGEELGGTDTQYF
>TRBJ2-1|-|-|TRBV18
TGTGCCAGCTCACGTAATTCCGACCCTAGGGGTGAGCAGTTCTTC
CASSRNSDPRGEQFF
>TRBJ2-1|-|-|TRBV14
TGTGCCAGCAGCCGAGGGACGGTCAATGAGCAGTTCTTC
CASSRGTVNEQFF
>TRBJ2-3|TRBD2|-|TRBV14
TGTGCCAGCAGCAATCTACTAGCGGGAGGGACAGATACGCAGTATTTT
CASSNLLAGGTDTQYF
>TRBJ1-2|-|-|TRBV5-1
TGCGCCAGCAGCGTAACAGGGTTGACGGGCTACACCTTC
CASSVTGLTGYTF
>TRBJ1-3|TRBD1|-|TRBV5-1
TGCGCCAGCAGCGCTGGACAGGGTAACACCATATATTTT
CASSAGQGNTIYF
>TRBJ2-3|TRBD2|once|TRBV5-1
TGCGCCAGCAGTGGCGGGGGGATCACAGATACGCAGTATTTT
CASSGGGITDTQYF
>TRBJ2-7|-|-|TRBV6-6
TGTGCCAGCACCAACTCAGCCTACGAGCAGTACTTC
CASTNSAYEQYF
>TRBJ1-1|TRBD1|-|TRBV5-1
TGCGCCAGCAGCTTCGACAGGGGGCGCGGAATTGAAGCTTTCTTT
CASSFDRGRGIEAFF
>TRBJ2-7|TRBD2|-|TRBV28
TGTGCCAGCAGAACTGACGGGACAGGTCTTTTAGCGGGAGGGCTATACGAGCAGTACTTC
CASRTDGTGLLAGGLYEQYF